The entry that follows covers one TCR beta chain sequence. The target of this receptor is not known. It has no much larger one-base neighbor in the sample; base qualities were not kept. This entry belongs to a study of blood T cell repertoires in COVID-19 (TCRdb year 2020). For the wider study: Samples from collaborators originated in the United States, Italy and Spain and spanned both the acute and convalescent phases of COVID-19. The material from the prospective study consisted of cDNA or gDNA derived from T cells, B-cell-depleted T cells, or PBMCs. Subjects who had been exposed to COVID-19, were actively infected with it, or had recovered from it provided the deeply sampled blood TCRbeta repertoires that made up the dataset. The repertoires were released in a freely available public database meant as a resource for research on the immune response to SARS-CoV-2. The samples were drawn from two sources: the first 160 participants of the ongoing ImmuneRACE study, and about 1,300 subjects contributed by 6 global collaborators. The sample metadata nearly always contained a de-identified subject ID, COVID-19 status, age in years and sex. Where available, HLA class I and class II types were taken from metadata supplied by the sample provider and were not determined by assay-based typing. Study-wide findings and limitations: The amount of clinical and demographic metadata varied by source and participant and was provided uncurated.

TCRbeta CDR3 regions were amplified from genomic DNA using the immunoSEQ Assay, a bias-controlled multiplex PCR. In the source study's methods: The number of nucleated cells in each sample was estimated from the amplification of reference gene primers within the assay. Sequence reads were collapsed and filtered to measure the absolute abundance of every unique TCRbeta CDR3 rearrangement. For each sample, productive Simpson clonality was calculated by taking the square root of Simpson's diversity index across productive rearrangements. Not all clones reach the TCRdb copy of this immuneACCESS table, which keeps in-frame sequences only. Checked studies attribute under half of the gap to unresolved V genes and leave the rest unexplained. V and J calls and clone size follow that table, whereas D and trimming were derived from the DNA. The sample has hundreds of thousands of clones on record, about nine tenths of them singletons. The ten largest account for under 14% of the sample.

At one collaborating source in Seattle, patients were enrolled during active infection and were followed longitudinally through the course of disease. The collaborating institutions used their own protocols to collect whole blood in K2EDTA tubes. For TCRbeta analysis, collaborators shipped samples as frozen whole blood, isolated PBMCs, or DNA extracted from either of those sample types. The CDR3 holds 15 amino acids from the cysteine to the phenylalanine. Left in the record is the CDR3 DNA by itself, 45 bases read in frame from the first base. For CDR1 and CDR2, the germline V gene (reference sequence) lists LNHDA and SQIVND. V loses 8 bases at its end and J loses 1 base; junction bases beyond the gene matches: 4.

The sample consisted of peripheral blood. Recombination joined TRBV19 with TRBJ2-2, and 10 bases in between align with TRBD2. The receptor's source is a middle-aged man with COVID-19, enrolled during active disease. The base sequence is TGTGCCAGTTCCCCTAGCGGGGGGAACACCGGGGAGCTGTTTTTT. This codes for CASSPSGGNTGELFF. With all but the CDR3 taken from the reference TRBV19 and TRBJ2-2 genes, the full variable domain is: DGGITQSPKYLFRKEGQNVTLSCEQNLNHDAMYWYRQDPGQGLRLIYYSQIVNDFQKGDIAEGYSVSREKKESFPLTVTSAQKNPTAFYLCASSPSGGNTGELFFGEGSRLTVL.